This T cell receptor beta chain was profiled in a study of OX40 agonist ivuxolimab in advanced cancers. V lost 6 bases and J 1 base, leaving 12 bases between the germline ends. CDR1 and CDR2 from the germline V gene are MNHNY and SVGAGI (reference sequence). The CDR3 is 14 residues long. Here immunoSEQ multiplex PCR was the method, and the copy in TCRdb shows in-frame clones only, minus some. The data show some 44,000 clones, approximately 80% seen once. Here the sequenced sample was CD4+ or CD8+ T cells sorted from blood, taken in a trial of the OX40 agonist ivuxolimab. The sequence came from an adult with an advanced solid tumor such as melanoma, head and neck, liver or kidney cancer. V is TRBV6-6 and J is TRBJ1-1; D is undetermined. The CDR3 is CASSFNERNTEAFF. In nucleotides, the CDR3 is TGTGCCAGCAGCTTCAATGAGAGGAACACTGAAGCTTTCTTT.